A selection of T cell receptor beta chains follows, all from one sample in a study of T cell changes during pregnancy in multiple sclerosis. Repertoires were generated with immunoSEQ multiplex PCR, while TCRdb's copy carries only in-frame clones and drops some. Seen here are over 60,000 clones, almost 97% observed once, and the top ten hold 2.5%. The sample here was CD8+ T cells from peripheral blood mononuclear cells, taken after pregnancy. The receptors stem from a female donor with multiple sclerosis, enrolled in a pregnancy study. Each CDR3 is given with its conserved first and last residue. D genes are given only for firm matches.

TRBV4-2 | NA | CASSQVGVGGEQFF
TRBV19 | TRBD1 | CASRPWGDRGPTEAFF
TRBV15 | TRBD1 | CATSRTDRGFYEQYF
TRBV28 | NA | CASRADPLGAVDEQFF
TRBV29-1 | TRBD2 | CSVERASGGSHNEQFF
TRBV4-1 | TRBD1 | CASSQDLTGQTNYGYTF
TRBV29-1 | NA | CSVGRLNTGELFF
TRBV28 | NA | CASSTILLTDKETQYF
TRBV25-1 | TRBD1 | CASSSYQGAAEAFF
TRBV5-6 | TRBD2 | CASSSGGLRSGRENEQFF
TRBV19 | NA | CASSISQDNEQFF
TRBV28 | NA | CASSYSGAGELFF
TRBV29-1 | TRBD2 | CSVEDLAVDFSDTQYF
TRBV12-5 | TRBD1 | CASGLGQGVDNEQFF
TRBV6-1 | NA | CASSERGGTKTQYF
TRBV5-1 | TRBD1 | CASSLGQGANYGYTF
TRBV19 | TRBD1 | CAGTGRRWVKANYGYTF